This TCR beta chain comes out of a study of control samples from healthy donors and cancer patients. The germline V gene encodes CDR1 SGHRS and CDR2 YFSETQ. This CDR3 has 14 residues. V lost 5 bases and J lost 7; bases outside the gene matches: 5. Assay: immunoSEQ multiplex PCR; the TCRdb copy retains only in-frame clones and omits some. The data hold about 80,000 clones, with 90% to 95% observed a single time. The TCR originated in a man over 45 in good health. V is TRBV5-1 and J is TRBJ1-6; 8 bases map to TRBD1. Specimen: blood. The CDR3 bases are TGCGCCAGCAGGGATGGACAGGGAAATTCACCCCTCCACTTT. It encodes CASRDGQGNSPLHF. Combining the CDR3 with reference TRBV5-1 and TRBJ1-6 gives the whole variable domain KAGVTQTPRYLIKTRGQQVTLSCSPISGHRSVSWYQQTPGQGLQFLFEYFSETQRNKGNFPGRFSGRQFSNSRSEMNVSTLELGDSALYLCASRDGQGNSPLHFGNGTRLTVT.